The rows below give T cell receptor beta chains drawn from one sample of a study of cytomegalovirus exposure and HLA in healthy donors. Measured with immunoSEQ multiplex PCR; TCRdb has only the in-frame clones, and not every one. The sample shows fewer than 60,000 clones, around three quarters of them seen only once. The sample comprised PBMCs. These receptors all come from a woman aged 40 to 50 in good health and CMV-seropositive. Each CDR3 is given with its conserved first and last residue. A D gene is named only where the DNA matches it firmly.

length: 14; D: TRBD1; V: TRBV30; CDR3: CAWTGGPLSYEQYF
length: 15; D: -; V: TRBV15; CDR3: CATSRDLAHNSPLHF
length: 23; D: TRBD1; V: TRBV19; CDR3: CASNRVGGGQARPGYPANYGYTF
length: 15; D: -; V: TRBV4-1; CDR3: CASSYSLIYSYEQYF
length: 15; D: TRBD1; V: TRBV5-1; CDR3: CASSRTGSLNTEAFF
length: 15; D: TRBD1; V: TRBV5-4; CDR3: CASSRRQGTNSPLHF
length: 15; D: -; V: TRBV10-1; CDR3: CASSQQGTGTDTQYF
length: 16; D: TRBD1; V: TRBV7-3; CDR3: CASSHWFYRGPTEAFF
length: 14; D: TRBD1; V: TRBV19; CDR3: CASSSGTGGEKLFF
length: 14; D: -; V: TRBV4-1; CDR3: CASSQGATADTQYF
length: 14; D: TRBD1; V: TRBV14; CDR3: CASSRIGQGETQYF
length: 16; D: -; V: TRBV6-5; CDR3: CASSYSIGAGGTEAFF
length: 14; D: -; V: TRBV11-2; CDR3: CASSLVQVNYGYTF
length: 16; D: TRBD2; V: TRBV10-3; CDR3: CAISDPRGGLEETQYF
length: 15; D: -; V: TRBV19; CDR3: CASTVGPTNTGELFF
length: 13; D: TRBD1; V: TRBV19; CDR3: CASSLTGNYGYTF
length: 11; D: -; V: TRBV20-1; CDR3: CSAPIGGEQYF
length: 13; D: TRBD1; V: TRBV29-1; CDR3: CSVGGQGSAAAFF
length: 16; D: -; V: TRBV9; CDR3: CASSVGWGTNNYEQYF
length: 14; D: TRBD1; V: TRBV23-1; CDR3: CASSRQGGPYEQYF
length: 15; D: TRBD1; V: TRBV19; CDR3: CASSLQGKVNQPQHF
length: 14; D: TRBD1; V: TRBV6-1; CDR3: CATTPGTGVQPQHF
length: 16; D: TRBD1; V: TRBV5-1; CDR3: CASSVSPGTGTDTQYF
length: 14; D: -; V: TRBV29-1; CDR3: CSVARGTITDTQYF
length: 11; D: TRBD1; V: TRBV2; CDR3: CAIQGMETQYF
length: 16; D: -; V: TRBV10-3; CDR3: CAISATNRARGQPQHF
length: 16; D: TRBD1; V: TRBV7-6; CDR3: CASSPPGNRGNSPLHF
length: 14; D: -; V: TRBV5-4; CDR3: CASSFSREWSEAFF
length: 16; D: TRBD1; V: TRBV4-3; CDR3: CASSQEGGQGNSPLHF
length: 12; D: -; V: TRBV7-2; CDR3: CASSLNYKTQYF
length: 16; D: TRBD2; V: TRBV6-4; CDR3: CASSEAGTSGANVLTF
length: 17; D: -; V: TRBV11-2; CDR3: CASRLGDFRGYYYEQYF
length: 15; D: TRBD1; V: TRBV5-1; CDR3: CASSDYRGAYNEQFF
length: 13; D: -; V: TRBV29-1; CDR3: CSVDFGNLGTQYF
length: 13; D: TRBD2; V: TRBV5-1; CDR3: CASSPSGRGEQYF
length: 20; D: -; V: TRBV7-6; CDR3: CASSLSGPGFSGHSTDTQYF
length: 13; D: -; V: TRBV6-6; CDR3: CASSYYGGNIQYF
length: 14; D: -; V: TRBV5-1; CDR3: CASSSLVGPYEQYF
length: 12; D: -; V: TRBV18; CDR3: CASSPVDYEQYF
length: 15; D: TRBD2; V: TRBV6-5; CDR3: CASSSGGVSYNEQFF
length: 15; D: TRBD2; V: TRBV5-1; CDR3: CASSLRGGGANVLTF
length: 13; D: -; V: TRBV10-3; CDR3: CAISPGGNQPQHF
length: 15; D: -; V: TRBV15; CDR3: CATSRDQGSGTEAFF
length: 16; D: TRBD1; V: TRBV6-4; CDR3: CASSDPPDRGTYEQYF
length: 14; D: -; V: TRBV6-5; CDR3: CASSSLGGTETQYF
length: 14; D: -; V: TRBV5-6; CDR3: CASLPWGAGNTIYF
length: 15; D: -; V: TRBV4-1; CDR3: CASSWRDSSRETQYF
length: 13; D: -; V: TRBV27; CDR3: CASSLSWSDEQFF